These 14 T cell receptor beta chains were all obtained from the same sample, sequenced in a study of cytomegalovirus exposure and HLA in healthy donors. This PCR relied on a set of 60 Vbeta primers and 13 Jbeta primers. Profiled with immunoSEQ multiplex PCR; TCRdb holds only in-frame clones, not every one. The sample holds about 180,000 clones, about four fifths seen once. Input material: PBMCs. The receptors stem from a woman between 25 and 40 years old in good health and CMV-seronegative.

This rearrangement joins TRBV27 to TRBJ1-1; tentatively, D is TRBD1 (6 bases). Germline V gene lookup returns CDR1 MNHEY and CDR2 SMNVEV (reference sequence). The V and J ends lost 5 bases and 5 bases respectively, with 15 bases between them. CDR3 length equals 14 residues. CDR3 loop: CASSPTGRRTEAFF. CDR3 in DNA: TGTGCCAGCAGTCCGACAGGCCGACGAACTGAAGCTTTCTTT.

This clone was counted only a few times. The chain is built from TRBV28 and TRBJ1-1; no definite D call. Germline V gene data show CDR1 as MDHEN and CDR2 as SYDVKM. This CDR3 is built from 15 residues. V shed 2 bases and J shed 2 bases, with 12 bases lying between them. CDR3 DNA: TGTGCCAGCAGTTTAATTATCCTAAGAAACACTGAAGCTTTCTTT. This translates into CASSLIILRNTEAFF.

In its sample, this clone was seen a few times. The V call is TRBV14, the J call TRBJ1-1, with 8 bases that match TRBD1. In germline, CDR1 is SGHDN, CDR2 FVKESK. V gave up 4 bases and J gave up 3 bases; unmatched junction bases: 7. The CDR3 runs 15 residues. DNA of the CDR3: TGTGCCAGCAGCCTTCGGACAGGGTCGGACACTGAAGCTTTCTTT. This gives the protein CASSLRTGSDTEAFF.

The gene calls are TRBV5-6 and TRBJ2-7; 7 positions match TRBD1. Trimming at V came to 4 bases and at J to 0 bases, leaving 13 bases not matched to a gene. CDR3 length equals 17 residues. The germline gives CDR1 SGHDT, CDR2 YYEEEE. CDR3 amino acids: CASSTSPGTADSYEQYF. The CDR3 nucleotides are TGTGCCAGCAGCACATCCCCGGGGACAGCCGACTCCTACGAGCAGTACTTC.

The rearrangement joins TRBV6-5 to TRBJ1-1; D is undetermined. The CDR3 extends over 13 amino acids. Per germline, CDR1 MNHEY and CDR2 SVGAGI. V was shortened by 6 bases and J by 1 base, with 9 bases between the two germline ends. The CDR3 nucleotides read TGTGCCAGCAGGAGGACTCCGAACACTGAAGCTTTCTTT. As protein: CASRRTPNTEAFF.

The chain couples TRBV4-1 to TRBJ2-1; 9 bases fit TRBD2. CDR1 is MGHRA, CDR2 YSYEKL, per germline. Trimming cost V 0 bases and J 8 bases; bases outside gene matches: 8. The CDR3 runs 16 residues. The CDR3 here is CASSQEGAGGIDEQFF. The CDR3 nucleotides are TGCGCCAGCAGCCAAGAGGGCGCGGGGGGGATCGATGAGCAGTTCTTC.

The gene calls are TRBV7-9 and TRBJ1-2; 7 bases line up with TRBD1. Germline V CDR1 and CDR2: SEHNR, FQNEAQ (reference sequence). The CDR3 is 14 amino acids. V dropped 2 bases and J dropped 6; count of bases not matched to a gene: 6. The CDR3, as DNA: TGTGCCAGCAGCTTAAGCAGGGGGGATGATGGCTACACCTTC. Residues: CASSLSRGDDGYTF.

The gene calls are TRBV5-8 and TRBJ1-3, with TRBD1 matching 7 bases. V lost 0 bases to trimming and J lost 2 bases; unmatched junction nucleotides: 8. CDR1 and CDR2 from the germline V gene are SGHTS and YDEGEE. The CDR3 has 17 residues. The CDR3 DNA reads TGTGCCAGCAGCTTGGTCCCCTCGACAGGGCCTGGAAACACCATATATTTT. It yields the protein CASSLVPSTGPGNTIYF. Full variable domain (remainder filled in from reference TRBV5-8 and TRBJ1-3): EAGVTQSPTHLIKTRGQQATLRCSPISGHTSVYWYQQALGLGLQFLLWYDEGEERNRGNFPPRFSGRQFPNYSSELNVNALELEDSALYLCASSLVPSTGPGNTIYFGEGSWLTVV.

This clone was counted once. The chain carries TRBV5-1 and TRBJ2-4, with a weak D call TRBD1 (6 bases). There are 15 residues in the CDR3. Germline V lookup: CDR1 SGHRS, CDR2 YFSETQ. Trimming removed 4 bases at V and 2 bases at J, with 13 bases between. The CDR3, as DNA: TGCGCCAGCAGCGGGGCTGGACAGACCAAAAACATTCAGTACTTC. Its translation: CASSGAGQTKNIQYF.

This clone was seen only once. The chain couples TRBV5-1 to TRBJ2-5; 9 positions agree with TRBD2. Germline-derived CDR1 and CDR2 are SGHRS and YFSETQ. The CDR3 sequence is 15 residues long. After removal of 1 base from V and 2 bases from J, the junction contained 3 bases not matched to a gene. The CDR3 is CASSLQSGGQETQYF. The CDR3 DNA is TGCGCCAGCAGCTTGCAAAGCGGGGGGCAAGAGACCCAGTACTTC.

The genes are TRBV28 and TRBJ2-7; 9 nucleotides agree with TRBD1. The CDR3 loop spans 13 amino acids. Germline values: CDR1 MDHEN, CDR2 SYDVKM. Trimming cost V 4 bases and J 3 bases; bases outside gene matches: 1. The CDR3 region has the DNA TGTGCCAGCAGTTCGGGACAGGGCTACGAGCAGTACTTC. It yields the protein CASSSGQGYEQYF.

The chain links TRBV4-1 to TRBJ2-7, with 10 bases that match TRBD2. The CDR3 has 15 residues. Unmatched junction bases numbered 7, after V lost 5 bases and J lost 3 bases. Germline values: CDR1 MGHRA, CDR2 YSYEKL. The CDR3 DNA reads TGCGCCAGCAGCTTCCAGCGGGGGGGTATCTACGAGCAGTACTTC. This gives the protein CASSFQRGGIYEQYF.

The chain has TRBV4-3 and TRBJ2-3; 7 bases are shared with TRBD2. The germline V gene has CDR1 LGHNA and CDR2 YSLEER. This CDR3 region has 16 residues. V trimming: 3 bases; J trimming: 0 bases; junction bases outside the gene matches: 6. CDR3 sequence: CASSHSGRGSTDTQYF. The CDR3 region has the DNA TGCGCCAGCAGCCATTCTGGGAGGGGTAGCACAGATACGCAGTATTTT.

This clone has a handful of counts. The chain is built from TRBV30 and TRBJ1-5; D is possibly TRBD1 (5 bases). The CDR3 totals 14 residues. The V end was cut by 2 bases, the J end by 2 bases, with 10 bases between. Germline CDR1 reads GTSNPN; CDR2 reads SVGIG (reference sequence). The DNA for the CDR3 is TGTGCCTGGAGTCCGGGGGGTGGCAATCAGCCCCAGCATTTT. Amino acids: CAWSPGGGNQPQHF.